This T cell receptor (beta chain) was observed in a study of HIV-infected patients and healthy controls (dated by TCRdb to 2013 to 2016). About the full investigation: The question the study tested was whether immune perturbation and reconstitution could be captured by deep TCR repertoire sequencing of small blood samples from HIV patients.

Since whole blood was used without any cell fractionation, the repertoire reflected all peripheral T cells in unsorted form. Ten uninfected healthy donors were sampled as controls, and about 40% of these ten donors were sampled twice about 13 weeks apart. For RNA extraction, a 2.5 ml sample of peripheral blood was drawn into Tempus tubes. Residual genomic DNA was removed with the TURBO-DNase kit and globin mRNA was depleted with GLOBINclear. In its sample, this clonotype was seen many times. The antigen it binds to is not known. Per-base qualities were not stored, and no clone one base away is much larger. What the study reported, not specific to this receptor: Alpha-beta chain pairing was not determined in the samples. The use of whole blood limited sequencing depth and precluded separation of the dynamics of distinct T-cell subpopulations. Compared with untreated HIV+ repertoires, healthy control repertoires had roughly threefold more distinct CDR3s and a higher Shannon diversity. Differing numbers of distinct sequences in patients and controls hindered comparison, and size-matching assigned excessive weight to rare events in the HIV-infected data. During therapy, a significant decrease in frequency was seen for HIV-associated CDR3s, whereas no significant change was found for CMV-associated CDR3s, although most of them became more frequent. More CDR3s were shared between individuals among healthy controls than among HIV+ patients, as measured by Jaccard index and by the count of highly shared sequences. Mean usage differed significantly between HIV-infected patients and controls for eight alpha and eight beta V genes. Processing was restricted to sixteen HIV-infected individuals, which the authors judged to be a major constraint on the generalizability of the findings. The observed differences in diversity could not be explained by the slight differences in age and sex profiles between the study cohorts. Size-matched repertoire data did not replicate the apparent post-therapy recovery of the Gini index in HIV-infected patients. In the study, no determination of donor HLA types was made. Significantly higher mean Gini indices were seen in HIV-infected repertoires than in controls, possibly reflecting oligoclonality. MAIT cell alpha-chain CDR3s were found at high frequency in healthy controls but were severely depleted in HIV+ repertoires.

V is cut back by 4 bases and J by 6 bases, with 16 bases in the junction unmatched. The germline V gene yields SGDLS for CDR1 and YYNGEE for CDR2. Including the terminal cysteine and phenylalanine, the CDR3 comprises 17 residues. Only CDR3 DNA is held: 51 bases, read in frame from base 1. Reverse transcription of about 510 ng RNA was performed with SuperScript III using primers directed against the alpha and beta constant regions. Separate libraries for the alpha and beta chains were generated through chain-specific third strand synthesis that incorporated multiplexing indices. To avoid primer bias, the protocol used one single primer pair to amplify every rearrangement within a chain, and the protocol also attached molecular barcodes to each cDNA molecule. Purified cDNA was ligated with T4 RNA Ligase 1 onto a 5' RACE adapter bearing a random hexamer and the SP2 sequencing primer site. With slow temperature ramps used to favor optimal annealing, second strand synthesis was primed from the SP2 site with Phusion polymerase. Each molecule's 12-nucleotide barcode consisted of two random hexamer sequences, both added before amplification and joined together. An amplification PCR of 23 cycles with P5s and P7 primers came after a short first PCR that had added P5 and P7 adapter elements plus a second index. Libraries received 27 PCR cycles in total, were quantified on a Qubit, sized on a Bioanalyzer, and diluted to 3.5 to 5 nM. Normalized libraries were sequenced on an Illumina MiSeq with 2 x 250 paired-end kits. Reverse transcription reactions underwent purification over MinElute columns, with elution into around 10 ul Tris-Cl. Adapter ligations ran for roughly 21 hours at 16 degrees C and were afterwards cleaned with AMPure XP beads at a 1:1 ratio. The authors processed their data as follows. A modified Decombinator processed the demultiplexed FASTQ files and output V, J, insert and barcode information. Sequences that shared a barcode but differed from the dominant sequence were discarded as errors, and original cDNA molecules were estimated by counting barcodes clustered at Levenshtein distance 3. Downstream analyses used R packages ineq, vegan, igraph and RCytoscape, with IMGT nomenclature and CDR3 definitions. The authors computed V gene usage over distinct sequences and counted each TCR a single time to avoid skew from clonal expansion. Within a donor, similarity networks joined unique CDR3 amino acid sequences in every case where two of them were separated by a single Levenshtein edit. In the repertoires, a search was made for a compiled set of published HIV-specific CDR3s (over 80 alpha, approximately 770 beta) and CMV-specific CDR3s (approximately 13 alpha, approximately 250 beta). Random subsampling to size-matched repertoires demonstrated that the decreased diversity in patients did not result from their lower sequence numbers. TCRdb took the public reads, trimmed them with fastp at Q25, ran MiXCR for clone calling and kept in-frame beta chains. A single entry per CDR3 protein holds the most common genes and DNA from its merged rows. The V and J calls and clone size are TCRdb's, not the authors'. The table for this sample lists roughly 18,000 distinct CDR3 sequences; 12% of them were counted only once. The ten largest clones capture around 10% of the sample.

The clonotype was recovered from an adult in good health. The sequencing input was blood. The chain is assembled from TRBV9 and TRBJ2-3, with 8 bases aligning to TRBD2. The CDR3 protein is CASSPPGTSKLSDTQYF. The DNA sequence is given as TGTGCCAGCAGCCCCCCCGGGACTAGTAAGCTCTCCGATACGCAGTATTTT.